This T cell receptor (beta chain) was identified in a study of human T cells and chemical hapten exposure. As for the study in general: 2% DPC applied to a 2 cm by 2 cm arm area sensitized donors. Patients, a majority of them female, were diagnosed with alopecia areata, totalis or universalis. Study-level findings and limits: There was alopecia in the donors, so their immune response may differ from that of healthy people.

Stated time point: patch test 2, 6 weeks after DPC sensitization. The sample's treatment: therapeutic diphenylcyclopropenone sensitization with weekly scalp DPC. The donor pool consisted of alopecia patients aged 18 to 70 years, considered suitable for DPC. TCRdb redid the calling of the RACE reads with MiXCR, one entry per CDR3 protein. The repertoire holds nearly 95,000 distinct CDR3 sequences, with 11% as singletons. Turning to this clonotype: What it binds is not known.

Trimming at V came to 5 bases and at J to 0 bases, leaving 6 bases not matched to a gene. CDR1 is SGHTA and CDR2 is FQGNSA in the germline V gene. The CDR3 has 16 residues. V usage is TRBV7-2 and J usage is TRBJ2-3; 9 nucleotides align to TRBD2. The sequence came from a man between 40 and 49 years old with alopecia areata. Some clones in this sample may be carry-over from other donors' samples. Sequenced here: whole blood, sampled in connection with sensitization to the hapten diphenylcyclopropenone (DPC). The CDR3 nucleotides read TGTGCCAGCAGCCCGGGGACTAGCCTTAGCACAGATACGCAGTATTTT. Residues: CASSPGTSLSTDTQYF.